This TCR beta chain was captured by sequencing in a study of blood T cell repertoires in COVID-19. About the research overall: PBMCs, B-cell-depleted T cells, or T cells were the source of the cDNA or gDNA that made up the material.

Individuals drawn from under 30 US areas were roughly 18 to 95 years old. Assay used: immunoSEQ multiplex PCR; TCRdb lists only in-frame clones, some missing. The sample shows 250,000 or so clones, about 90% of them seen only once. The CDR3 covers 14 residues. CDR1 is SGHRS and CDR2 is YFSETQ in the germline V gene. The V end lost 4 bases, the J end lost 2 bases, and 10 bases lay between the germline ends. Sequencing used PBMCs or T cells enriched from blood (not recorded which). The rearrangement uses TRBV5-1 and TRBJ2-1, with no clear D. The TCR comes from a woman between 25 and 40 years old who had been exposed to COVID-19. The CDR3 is CASSELRTYNEQFF. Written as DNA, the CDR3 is TGCGCCAGCAGCGAGTTGCGTACCTACAATGAGCAGTTCTTC. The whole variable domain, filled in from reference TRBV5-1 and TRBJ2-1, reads KAGVTQTPRYLIKTRGQQVTLSCSPISGHRSVSWYQQTPGQGLQFLFEYFSETQRNKGNFPGRFSGRQFSNSRSEMNVSTLELGDSALYLCASSELRTYNEQFFGPGTRLTVL.